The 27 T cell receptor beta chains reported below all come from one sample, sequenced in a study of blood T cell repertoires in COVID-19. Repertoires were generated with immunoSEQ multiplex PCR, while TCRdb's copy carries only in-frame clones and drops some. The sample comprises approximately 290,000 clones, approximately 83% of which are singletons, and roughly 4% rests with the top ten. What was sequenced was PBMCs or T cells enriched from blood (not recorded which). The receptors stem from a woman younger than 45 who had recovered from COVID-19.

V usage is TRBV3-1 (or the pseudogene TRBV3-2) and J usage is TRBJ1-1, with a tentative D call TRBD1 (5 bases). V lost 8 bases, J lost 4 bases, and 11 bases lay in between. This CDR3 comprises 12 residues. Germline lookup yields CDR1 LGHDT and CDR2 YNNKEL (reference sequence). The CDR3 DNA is TGTGCCAGCGGACGACAGCTCACTGAAGCTTTCTTT. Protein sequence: CASGRQLTEAFF.

CDR3 bases: TGTGCCTGGAGTACGGGGGGGGTCTCCTACGAGCAGTACTTC. Translated, it gives CAWSTGGVSYEQYF. The chain joins TRBV30 to TRBJ2-7; 8 bases fit TRBD2. The J segment lost 0 bases and the V segment lost 2 bases, leaving 3 bases of the junction unmatched. There are 14 residues in the CDR3. In germline, CDR1 is GTSNPN, CDR2 SVGIG (reference sequence).

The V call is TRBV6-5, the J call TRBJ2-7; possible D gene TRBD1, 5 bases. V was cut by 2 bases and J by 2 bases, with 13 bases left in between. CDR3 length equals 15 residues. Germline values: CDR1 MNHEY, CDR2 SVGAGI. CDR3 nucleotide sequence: TGTGCCAGCAGTTACCGCCGACAGAGAACCTACGAGCAGTACTTC. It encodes CASSYRRQRTYEQYF.

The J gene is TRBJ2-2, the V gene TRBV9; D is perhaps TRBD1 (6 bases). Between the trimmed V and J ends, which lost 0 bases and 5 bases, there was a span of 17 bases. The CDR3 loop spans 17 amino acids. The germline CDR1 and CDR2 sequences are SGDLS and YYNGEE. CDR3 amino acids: CASSVDGGTGMTGELFF. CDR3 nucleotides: TGTGCCAGCAGCGTAGATGGGGGCACAGGGATGACCGGGGAGCTGTTTTTT.

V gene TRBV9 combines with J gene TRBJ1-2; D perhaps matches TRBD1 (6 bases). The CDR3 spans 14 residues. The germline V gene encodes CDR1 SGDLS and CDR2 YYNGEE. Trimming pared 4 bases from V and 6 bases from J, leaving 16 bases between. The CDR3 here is CASSPKGRDNGYTF. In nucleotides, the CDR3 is TGTGCCAGCAGCCCGAAAGGAAGGGACAATGGCTACACCTTC. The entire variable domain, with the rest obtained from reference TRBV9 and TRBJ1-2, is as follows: DSGVTQTPKHLITATGQRVTLRCSPRSGDLSVYWYQQSLDQGLQFLIQYYNGEERAKGNILERFSAQQFPDLHSELNLSSLELGDSALYFCASSPKGRDNGYTFGSGTRLTVV.

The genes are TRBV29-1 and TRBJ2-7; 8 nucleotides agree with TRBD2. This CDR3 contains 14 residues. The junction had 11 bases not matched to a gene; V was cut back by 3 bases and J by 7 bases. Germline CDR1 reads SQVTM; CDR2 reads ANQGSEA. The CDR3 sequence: CSVDGGAGAREQYF. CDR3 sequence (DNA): TGCAGCGTTGATGGTGGAGCGGGGGCCCGGGAGCAGTACTTC.

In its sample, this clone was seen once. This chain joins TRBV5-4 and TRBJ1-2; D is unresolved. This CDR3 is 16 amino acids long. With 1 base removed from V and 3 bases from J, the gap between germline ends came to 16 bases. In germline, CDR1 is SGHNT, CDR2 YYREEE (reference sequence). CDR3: CASSLYSWQKDYGYTF. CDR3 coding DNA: TGTGCCAGCAGCTTGTATTCATGGCAGAAAGACTATGGCTACACCTTC.

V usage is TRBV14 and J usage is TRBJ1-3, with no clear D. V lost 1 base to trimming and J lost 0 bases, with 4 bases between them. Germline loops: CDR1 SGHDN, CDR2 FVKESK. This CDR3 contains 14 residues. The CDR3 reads CASSQGSSGNTIYF. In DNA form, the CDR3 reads TGTGCCAGCAGCCAAGGGAGCTCTGGAAACACCATATATTTT.

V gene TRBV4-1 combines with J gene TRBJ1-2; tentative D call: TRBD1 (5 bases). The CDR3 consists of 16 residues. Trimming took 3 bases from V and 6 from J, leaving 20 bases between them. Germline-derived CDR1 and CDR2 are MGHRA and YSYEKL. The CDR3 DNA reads TGCGCCAGCAGCCACCCCGGGCTGGGGCAATCGAATGGCTACACCTTC. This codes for CASSHPGLGQSNGYTF.

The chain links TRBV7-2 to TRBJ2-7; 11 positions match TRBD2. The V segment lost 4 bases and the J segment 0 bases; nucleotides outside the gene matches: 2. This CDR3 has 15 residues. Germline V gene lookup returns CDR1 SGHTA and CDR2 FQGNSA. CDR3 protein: CASSYTSGGSYEQYF. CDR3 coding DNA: TGTGCCAGCAGCTACACTAGCGGGGGCTCCTACGAGCAGTACTTC.

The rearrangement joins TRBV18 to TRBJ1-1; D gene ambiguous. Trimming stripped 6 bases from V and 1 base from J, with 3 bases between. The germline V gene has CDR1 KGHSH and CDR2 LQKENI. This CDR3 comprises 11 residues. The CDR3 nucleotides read TGTGCCAGCTCCCAGAACACTGAAGCTTTCTTT. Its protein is CASSQNTEAFF.

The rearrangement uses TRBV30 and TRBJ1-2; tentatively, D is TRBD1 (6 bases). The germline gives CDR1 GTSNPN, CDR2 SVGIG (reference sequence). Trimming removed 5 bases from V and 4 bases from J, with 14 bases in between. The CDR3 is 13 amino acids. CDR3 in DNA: TGTGCCTGGCTTACAGGGAGCGGCTATGGCTACACCTTC. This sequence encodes CAWLTGSGYGYTF.

The CDR3 DNA is TGTGCCAGCAGCTTAGCCGGACAGGTGGTGGAGTACTTC. As protein: CASSLAGQVVEYF. The chain carries TRBV7-9 and TRBJ2-7, with 7 bases matching TRBD1. CDR3 length equals 13 residues. Germline assignment: CDR1 SEHNR and CDR2 FQNEAQ (reference sequence). Germline trimming cut 0 bases from V and 11 bases from J; bases unmatched to any gene: 7.

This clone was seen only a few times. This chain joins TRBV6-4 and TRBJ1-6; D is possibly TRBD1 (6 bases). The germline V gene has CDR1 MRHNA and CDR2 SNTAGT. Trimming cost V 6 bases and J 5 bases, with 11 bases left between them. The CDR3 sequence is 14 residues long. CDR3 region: CASSRDTDNSPLHF. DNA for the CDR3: TGTGCCAGCAGCCGGGACACAGATAATTCACCCCTCCACTTT.

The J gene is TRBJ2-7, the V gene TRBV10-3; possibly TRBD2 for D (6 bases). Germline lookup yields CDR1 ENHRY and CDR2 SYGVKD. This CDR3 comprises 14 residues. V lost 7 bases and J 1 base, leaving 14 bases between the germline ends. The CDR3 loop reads CAIIGGSLSYEQYF. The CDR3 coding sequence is TGTGCCATCATTGGAGGGTCCCTATCCTACGAGCAGTACTTC.

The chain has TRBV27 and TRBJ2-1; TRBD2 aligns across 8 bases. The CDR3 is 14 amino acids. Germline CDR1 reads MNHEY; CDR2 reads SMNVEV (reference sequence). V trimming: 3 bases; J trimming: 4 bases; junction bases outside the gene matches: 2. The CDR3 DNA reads TGTGCCAGCAGTTTCGAGCGGGGGTACAATGAGCAGTTCTTC. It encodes CASSFERGYNEQFF.

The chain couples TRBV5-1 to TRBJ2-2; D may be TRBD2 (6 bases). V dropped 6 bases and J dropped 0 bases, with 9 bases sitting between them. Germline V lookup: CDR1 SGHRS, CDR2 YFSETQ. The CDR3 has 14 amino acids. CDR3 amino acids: CASKGTSNTGELFF. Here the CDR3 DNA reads TGCGCCAGCAAAGGGACTTCGAACACCGGGGAGCTGTTTTTT.

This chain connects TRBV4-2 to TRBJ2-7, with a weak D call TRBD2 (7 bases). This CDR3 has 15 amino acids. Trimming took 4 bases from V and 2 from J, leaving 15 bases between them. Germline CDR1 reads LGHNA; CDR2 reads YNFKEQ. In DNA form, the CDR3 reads TGTGCCAGCAGCCCCAGGGGAGGGAGCGCCTACGAGCAGTACTTC. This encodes CASSPRGGSAYEQYF.

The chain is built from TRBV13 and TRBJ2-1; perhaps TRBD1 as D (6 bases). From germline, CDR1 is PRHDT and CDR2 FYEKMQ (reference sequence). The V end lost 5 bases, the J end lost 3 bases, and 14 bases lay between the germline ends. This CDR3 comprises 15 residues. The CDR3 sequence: CASSATGIYYNEQFF. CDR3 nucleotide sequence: TGTGCCAGCAGCGCCACAGGGATCTACTACAATGAGCAGTTCTTC. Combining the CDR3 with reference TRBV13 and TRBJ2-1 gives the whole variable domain AAGVIQSPRHLIKEKRETATLKCYPIPRHDTVYWYQQGPGQDPQFLISFYEKMQSDKGSIPDRFSAQQFSDYHSELNMSSLELGDSALYFCASSATGIYYNEQFFGPGTRLTVL.

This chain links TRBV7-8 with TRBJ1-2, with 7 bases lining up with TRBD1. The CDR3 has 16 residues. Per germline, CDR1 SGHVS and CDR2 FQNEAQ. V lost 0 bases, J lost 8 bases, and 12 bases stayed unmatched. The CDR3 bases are TGTGCCAGCAGCTTAGCGTCGGGCAGGGGGATAGGAGGCTACACCTTC. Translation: CASSLASGRGIGGYTF.

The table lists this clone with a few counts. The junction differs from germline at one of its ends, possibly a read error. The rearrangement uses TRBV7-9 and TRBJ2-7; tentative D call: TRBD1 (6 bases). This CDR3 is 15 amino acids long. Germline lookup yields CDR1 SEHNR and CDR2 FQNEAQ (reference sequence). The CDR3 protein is CAGSSQGKGAYEQYF. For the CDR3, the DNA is TGTGCCGGCAGTTCGCAGGGGAAGGGTGCCTACGAGCAGTACTTC.

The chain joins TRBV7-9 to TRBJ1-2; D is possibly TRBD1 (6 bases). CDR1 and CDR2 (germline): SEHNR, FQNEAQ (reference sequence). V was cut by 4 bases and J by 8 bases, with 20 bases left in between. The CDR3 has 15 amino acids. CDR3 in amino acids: CASSSDRQAFEGYTF. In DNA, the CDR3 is TGTGCCAGCAGCTCGGACCGACAGGCGTTCGAAGGCTACACCTTC.

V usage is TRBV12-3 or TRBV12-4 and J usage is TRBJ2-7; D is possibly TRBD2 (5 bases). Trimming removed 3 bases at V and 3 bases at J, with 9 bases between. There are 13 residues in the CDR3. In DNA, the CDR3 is TGTGCCAGCAGTTTTCGGGGATACTACGAGCAGTACTTC. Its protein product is CASSFRGYYEQYF.

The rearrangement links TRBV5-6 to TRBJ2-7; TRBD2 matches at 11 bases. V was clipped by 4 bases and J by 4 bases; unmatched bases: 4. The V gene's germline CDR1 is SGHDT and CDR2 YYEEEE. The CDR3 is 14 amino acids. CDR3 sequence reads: CASSPGLAAYEQYF. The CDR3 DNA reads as TGTGCCAGCAGCCCGGGACTAGCGGCTTACGAGCAGTACTTC.

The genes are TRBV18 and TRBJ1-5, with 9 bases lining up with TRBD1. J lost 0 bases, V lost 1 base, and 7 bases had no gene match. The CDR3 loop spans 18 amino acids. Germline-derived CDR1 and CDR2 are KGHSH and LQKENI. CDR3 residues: CASSPLGTGSFSNQPQHF. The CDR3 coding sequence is TGTGCCAGCTCACCACTCGGGACAGGGTCTTTTAGCAATCAGCCCCAGCATTTT.

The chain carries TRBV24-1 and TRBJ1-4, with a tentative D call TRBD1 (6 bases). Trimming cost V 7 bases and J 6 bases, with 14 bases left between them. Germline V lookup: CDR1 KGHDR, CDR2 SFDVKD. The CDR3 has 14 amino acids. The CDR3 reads CATRATGIDEKLFF. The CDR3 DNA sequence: TGTGCCACCAGGGCTACAGGGATTGATGAAAAACTGTTTTTT.

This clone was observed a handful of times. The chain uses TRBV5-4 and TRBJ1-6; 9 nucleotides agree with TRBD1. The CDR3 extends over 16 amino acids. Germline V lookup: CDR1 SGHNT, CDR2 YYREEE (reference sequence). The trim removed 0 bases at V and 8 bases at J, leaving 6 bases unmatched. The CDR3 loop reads CASSLARDRDYSPLHF. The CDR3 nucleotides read TGTGCCAGCAGCTTGGCTAGGGACAGGGATTATTCACCCCTCCACTTT.